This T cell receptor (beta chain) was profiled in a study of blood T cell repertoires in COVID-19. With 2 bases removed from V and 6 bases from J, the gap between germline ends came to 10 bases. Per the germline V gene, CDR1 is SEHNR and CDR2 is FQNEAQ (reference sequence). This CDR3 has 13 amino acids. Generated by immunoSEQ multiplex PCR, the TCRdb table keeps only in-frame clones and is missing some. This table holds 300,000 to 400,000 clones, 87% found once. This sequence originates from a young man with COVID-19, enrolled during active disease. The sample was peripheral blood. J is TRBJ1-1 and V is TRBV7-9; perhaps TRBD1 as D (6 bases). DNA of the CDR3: TGTGCCAGCAGCTTACCAGGGGTCCCTGAAGCTTTCTTT. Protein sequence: CASSLPGVPEAFF. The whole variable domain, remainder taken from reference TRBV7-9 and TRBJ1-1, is DTGVSQNPRHKITKRGQNVTFRCDPISEHNRLYWYRQTLGQGPEFLTYFQNEAQLEKSRLLSDRFSAERPKGSFSTLEIQRTEQGDSAMYLCASSLPGVPEAFFGQGTRLTVV.